The subject of this entry is one TCR beta chain. Its cognate antigen has yet to be identified. Base quality data are lacking; no much larger clone is found one base away. The CDR1 and CDR2 encoded by the germline V gene are MGHRA and YSYEKL. V ends up 1 base short and J 4 bases short, with an unmatched junction base count of 9. The CDR3 numbers 19 residues from cysteine through phenylalanine. Only the CDR3 portion is preserved as DNA: 57 bases, with reading frame beginning at the first base. This sample is part of a study of PD-1 blockade in classical Hodgkin lymphoma (dated by TCRdb to 2018 to 2021). In terms of the full investigation: Nivolumab dosing was 3 mg/kg intravenously every 2 weeks, continuing until either disease progression or unacceptable toxicity. The study used CyTOF and TCR beta sequencing to define a peripheral blood immune signature of response to PD-1 blockade in classical Hodgkin lymphoma.

What this sample's time point label stands for: cycle 2 day 1 (C2D1) of nivolumab. Every trial patient had relapsed after autologous stem cell transplantation, and cohorts A, B and C differed in prior brentuximab vedotin exposure. The trial cohort included some 53 patients with relapsed/refractory classical Hodgkin lymphoma, and each patient had a best overall response of complete response, partial response or progressive disease. In the multi-cohort phase II CheckMate 205 trial, trial patients received single-agent nivolumab. Best overall response was determined by an independent review committee according to the 2007 International Working Group response criteria. PBMCs from the trial were collected at three points: immediately before nivolumab initiation (C1D1), and during therapy at cycle 2 day 1 and cycle 4 day 1. Peripheral blood was collected in 8 mL Vacutainer Cell Preparation Tubes, from which PBMCs were isolated by centrifugation and then cryopreserved.

Genomic DNA was extracted with the Qiagen DNeasy kit from unsorted PBMCs and from negatively selected CD4+ and CD8+ fractions. Using primers that anneal to V and J segments, immunoSEQ multiplex PCR amplified the TCR beta CDR3 regions. A synthetic immune receptor repertoire was used to minimize amplification bias, and any remaining bias was removed computationally after sequencing. In the source study's methods: Custom Python scripts were used to quantify repertoire diversity as the Shannon entropy index. Unsorted, CD4+ and CD8+ repertoires were analyzed separately, except in combined analyses where CD4+ and CD8+ sequences were merged in silico. Clonal expansion was defined as a frequency increase of at least 2-fold after treatment compared with C1D1, and clones undetected at baseline were assigned a pseudocount of 0.5. Clones with 0 or 1 copy at C1D1 were defined as singleton clones, while clones with 2 or more copies were defined as non-singleton clones. By matching protein sequences in sorted samples from the same patient, clones expanded in unsorted samples were annotated as CD4+, CD8+ or unknown. Wilcoxon tests were applied to paired samples to test diversity changes from C1D1 to C4D1. The immuneACCESS repertoire file appears here via TCRdb, limited to in-frame rearrangements. These files lack a portion of the clones; in checked studies, under half of the deficit traces to unresolved V genes, and the cause of the others is not known. V and J calls and clone size are copied from that table; D and trimming were computed from the DNA. The sample includes around 44,000 clones, with around 83% observed a single time. Jointly, the top ten make up about 5.5% of the sample.

Study-wide findings and limitations: Diversity was lower in patients who began nivolumab less than 1 year after ASCT, so these patients were left out of later analyses to avoid confounding by immune reconstitution. The study was limited to a single clinical trial cohort, and causes of repertoire differences, possibly disease activity or prior therapy, remained undefined. Baseline TCR diversity was reported to be lower in newly diagnosed patients than in healthy donors and to be lower still in relapsed/refractory patients. CD4+ but not CD8+ TCR diversity rose significantly by C4D1 (p=0.0027 vs p=0.16), most apparent in complete responders (p=0.02). Trial patients achieving complete response had baseline diversity similar to newly diagnosed patients, whereas partial responders and progressors had significantly lower diversity.

Recombination joined TRBV4-1 with TRBJ2-2; 13 middle bases align to TRBD2. The sequencing here drew on peripheral blood mononuclear cells (PBMCs), taken before the second cycle of nivolumab. The sequence was collected from a human donor with classical Hodgkin lymphoma. The sequenced DNA: TGCGCCAGCAGCCAAGGGGGACTAGCGGGACCGGGGGTCACCGGGGAGCTGTTTTTT. It translates as CASSQGGLAGPGVTGELFF.